The next 24 T cell receptor beta chains were all read from a single sample in a study of blood T cell repertoires in COVID-19. TCRdb's table, derived via immunoSEQ multiplex PCR, lists solely in-frame clones and lacks some. Among approximately 130,000 clones listed, about 89% were seen once. The sample was peripheral blood. Receptor source: a man in his fifties or sixties with active COVID-19.

The chain combines TRBV20-1 with TRBJ1-1, with D perhaps TRBD1 (5 bases). Trimming left V 3 bases short and J 0 bases short, with 14 bases between. The CDR3 is made up of 15 amino acids. The germline V gene has CDR1 DFQATT and CDR2 SNEGSKA (reference sequence). The CDR3 is CSASESGFMNTEAFF. The CDR3 region has the DNA TGCAGTGCTAGTGAGTCAGGGTTTATGAACACTGAAGCTTTCTTT.

This clone was recorded once. The genes are TRBV21-1 and TRBJ2-3; TRBD2, as called in the table, went unchecked against the DNA. TRBV21-1 is a pseudogene segment. This CDR3 region has 13 residues. This CDR3 is CASGGARTDTQYF. In DNA form, the CDR3 reads TGTGCCTCCGGGGGGGCAAGAACAGATACGCAGTATTTT.

CDR3 amino acids: CASSLEKGAGYEQYF. CDR3 nucleotides: TGTGCCAGCAGCTTAGAAAAGGGGGCAGGTTACGAGCAGTACTTC. V and J are TRBV11-2 and TRBJ2-7; 7 nucleotides line up with TRBD1. CDR1 is SGHAT, CDR2 FQNNGV, per germline. The CDR3 runs to 15 residues. V lost 0 bases and J lost 4; bases outside the gene matches: 6.

The V call is TRBV5-1, the J call TRBJ1-1, with 8 bases fitting TRBD1. Germline CDR1 SGHRS, CDR2 YFSETQ. V lost 4 bases, J lost 1 base, and 9 bases stayed unmatched. CDR3 length: 16 residues. The CDR3 is CASSRTGNQGNTEAFF. The CDR3 bases are TGCGCCAGCAGCCGGACAGGGAATCAGGGGAACACTGAAGCTTTCTTT.

This chain uses TRBV4-2 with TRBJ2-7, with 7 bases fitting TRBD2. Germline loops: CDR1 LGHNA, CDR2 YNFKEQ. This CDR3 contains 17 residues. The ends lost 1 base at V and 2 bases at J; junction bases unmatched: 11. CDR3: CASSQVTSGVLAYEQYF. CDR3 nucleotide sequence: TGTGCCAGCAGCCAAGTAACGAGCGGGGTTCTTGCCTACGAGCAGTACTTC.

The chain joins TRBV18 to TRBJ1-5, with 7 positions matching TRBD1. V was pared by 4 bases and J by 4 bases, with 7 bases of the junction left unmatched. The CDR3 is 15 residues long. Germline CDR1 KGHSH, CDR2 LQKENI. The CDR3 spells CASSLSTGNNQPQHF. DNA of the CDR3: TGTGCCAGCTCACTGTCGACAGGGAATAATCAGCCCCAGCATTTT.

The V call is TRBV30, the J call TRBJ2-2; D unclear. Trimming left V 2 bases short and J 7 bases short, with 11 bases between. The CDR3 consists of 13 residues. Germline CDR1 GTSNPN, CDR2 SVGIG (reference sequence). DNA for the CDR3: TGTGCCTGGAGTTCCGGTTTGCGCGGGGAGCTGTTTTTT. This encodes CAWSSGLRGELFF.

The genes are TRBV9 and TRBJ2-3, with a tentative D call TRBD2 (6 bases). V lost 4 bases to trimming and J lost 6 bases, with 15 bases between them. Germline V gene lookup returns CDR1 SGDLS and CDR2 YYNGEE. CDR3 size: 14 residues. The CDR3 DNA reads TGTGCCAGCAGCAACCGGGACCGGGGGGATACGCAGTATTTT. Amino acid sequence: CASSNRDRGDTQYF.

The genes are TRBV27 and TRBJ1-6, with 11 positions matching TRBD1. CDR1 and CDR2 (germline): MNHEY, SMNVEV (reference sequence). Trimming took 2 bases from V and 10 from J; bases not matched to a gene: 7. The CDR3 covers 16 residues. CDR3 nucleotide sequence: TGTGCCAGCAGTTTACCCGGGACAGGGGGGTGGTCACCCCTCCACTTT. Its translation: CASSLPGTGGWSPLHF.

The gene calls are TRBV3-1 (or the pseudogene TRBV3-2) and TRBJ2-3; maybe TRBD1 (6 bases). The germline V gene has CDR1 LGHDT and CDR2 YNNKEL (reference sequence). The length of the CDR3 is 13 residues. V was clipped by 3 bases and J by 6 bases, with 10 bases between them. The CDR3 loop is CASSHGRGDTQYF. The DNA of the CDR3 is TGTGCCAGCAGCCATGGCAGGGGCGATACGCAGTATTTT.

A single count supports this clone. The chain couples TRBV7-9 to TRBJ2-7; D might be TRBD2 (6 bases). Germline values: CDR1 SEHNR, CDR2 FQNEAQ (reference sequence). The CDR3 consists of 14 residues. V shed 1 base and J shed 4 bases, with 11 bases lying between them. The CDR3 region has the DNA TGTGCCAGCAGCTTAGGTCCGGGGAGGTACGAGCAGTACTTC. It is translated as CASSLGPGRYEQYF.

The chain carries TRBV7-2 and TRBJ1-5, with a weak D call TRBD1 (5 bases). The V gene's germline CDR1 is SGHTA and CDR2 FQGNSA. V was cut by 3 bases and J by 9 bases, with 15 bases left in between. The CDR3 loop spans 14 amino acids. The CDR3 DNA reads TGTGCCAGCAGCTTGGGGCAAGTGCAGGGGCCCCAGCATTTT. Its protein is CASSLGQVQGPQHF. Based on the CDR3 plus reference TRBV7-2 and TRBJ1-5, the full variable domain is GAGVSQSPSNKVTEKGKDVELRCDPISGHTALYWYRQSLGQGLEFLIYFQGNSAPDKSGLPSDRFSAERTGGSVSTLTIQRTQQEDSAVYLCASSLGQVQGPQHFGDGTRLSIL.

This clone was seen just once. The chain links TRBV5-1 to TRBJ2-3; D possibly corresponds to TRBD2 (5 bases). Germline assignment: CDR1 SGHRS and CDR2 YFSETQ. The CDR3 loop spans 13 amino acids. Trimming took 7 bases from V and 3 from J, leaving 12 bases between them. The CDR3 here is CASESGSTDTQYF. CDR3 sequence (DNA): TGCGCCAGCGAAAGCGGATCTACAGATACGCAGTATTTT.

This clone was counted once. This chain joins TRBV5-1 and TRBJ1-4; D is unclear. V lost 0 bases, J lost 0 bases, and 6 bases lay in between. The CDR3 covers 15 residues. Germline values: CDR1 SGHRS, CDR2 YFSETQ. In nucleotides, the CDR3 is TGCGCCAGCAGCTTGGCGACTGCAACTAATGAAAAACTGTTTTTT. This codes for CASSLATATNEKLFF.

The count of this clone is one. The chain combines TRBV7-9 with TRBJ2-5, with 7 bases that match TRBD2. CDR3 size: 16 residues. Per the germline V gene, CDR1 is SEHNR and CDR2 is FQNEAQ (reference sequence). J lost 4 bases, V lost 3 bases, and 11 bases had no gene match. The CDR3 DNA sequence: TGTGCCAGCAGCTTGGTTAGCGGGCGGAACGGAGAGACCCAGTACTTC. Residues: CASSLVSGRNGETQYF.

V and J are TRBV29-1 and TRBJ1-4, with TRBD1 as a possible D gene (6 bases). V dropped 7 bases and J dropped 7 bases, with 19 bases sitting between them. CDR1 is SQVTM, CDR2 ANQGSEA, per germline. This CDR3 is built from 14 residues. CDR3 nucleotides: TGCAGCGCTTCGCGGGGGGGCGTGGGTGAAAAACTGTTTTTT. Its translation: CSASRGGVGEKLFF. The variable domain in full, with the rest retrieved from reference TRBV29-1 and TRBJ1-4, is SAVISQKPSRDICQRGTSLTIQCQVDSQVTMMFWYRQQPGQSLTLIATANQGSEATYESGFVIDKFPISRPNLTFSTLTVSNMSPEDSSIYLCSASRGGVGEKLFFGSGTQLSVL.

The chain joins TRBV12-5 to TRBJ2-1; D might be TRBD2 (6 bases). The germline V gene encodes CDR1 LGHNT and CDR2 FRNRAP. V lost 7 bases to trimming and J lost 9 bases, with 16 bases between them. The CDR3 extends over 13 amino acids. In DNA form, the CDR3 reads TGTGCTAGTGCCCCTCTGGAGGGAACTGAGCAGTTCTTC. Encoded protein: CASAPLEGTEQFF.

V usage is TRBV5-1 and J usage is TRBJ2-7, with TRBD2 identical over 9 bases. Trimming at V came to 4 bases and at J to 1 base, leaving 3 bases not matched to a gene. This CDR3 has 14 amino acids. The germline gives CDR1 SGHRS, CDR2 YFSETQ. CDR3 loop: CASSIAGGSYEQYF. The CDR3 coding sequence is TGCGCCAGCAGCATTGCGGGGGGGTCCTACGAGCAGTACTTC.

The chain employs TRBV18 and TRBJ1-2, with no clear D. The CDR3 runs to 12 residues. CDR1 is KGHSH and CDR2 is LQKENI in the germline V gene. Between the trimmed V and J ends, which lost 3 bases and 8 bases, there was a span of 10 bases. The CDR3 protein is CASSPTLRGYTF. The CDR3 bases are TGTGCCAGCTCACCCACCCTGCGCGGCTACACCTTC. Variable domain in full (rest from reference TRBV18 and TRBJ1-2): NAGVMQNPRHLVRRRGQEARLRCSPMKGHSHVYWYRQLPEEGLKFMVYLQKENIIDESGMPKERFSAEFPKEGPSILRIQQVVRGDSAAYFCASSPTLRGYTFGSGTRLTVV.

This sequence joins TRBV2 and TRBJ1-1, with TRBD1 as a possible D gene (6 bases). This CDR3 comprises 12 residues. V lost 11 bases to trimming and J lost 0 bases, with 10 bases between them. The germline CDR1 and CDR2 sequences are SNHLY and FYNNEI. The CDR3 region is CAVTGLNTEAFF. In DNA, the CDR3 is TGTGCCGTCACAGGGTTGAACACTGAAGCTTTCTTT.

This clone was picked up a small number of times. The chain recombines TRBV5-1 with TRBJ2-1; D might be TRBD1 (6 bases). The CDR3 contains 15 residues. Trimming pared 4 bases from V and 0 bases from J, leaving 11 bases between. CDR1 is SGHRS and CDR2 is YFSETQ in the germline V gene. The CDR3, as DNA: TGCGCCAGCAGCCCTTCGACAGGCTCCTACAATGAGCAGTTCTTC. Translation gives CASSPSTGSYNEQFF.

The chain is built from TRBV6-1 and TRBJ1-2; 7 nucleotides align to TRBD1. The CDR3 totals 15 residues. V trimming: 3 bases; J trimming: 5 bases; junction bases outside the gene matches: 9. Germline CDR1 MNHNS, CDR2 SASEGT. CDR3 region: CASSDGQGQIYGYTF. CDR3 nucleotides: TGTGCCAGCAGTGACGGCCAGGGACAGATATATGGCTACACCTTC.

V is TRBV6-5 and J is TRBJ1-2; 9 bases are a match to TRBD1. Trimming removed 6 bases from V and 7 bases from J; junction bases left unmatched: 6. The V gene's germline CDR1 is MNHEY and CDR2 SVGAGI. The CDR3 is 13 amino acids. The CDR3 region is CASRGQGYTGYTF. CDR3 in DNA: TGTGCCAGCAGGGGACAGGGTTACACTGGCTACACCTTC.

V usage is TRBV19 and J usage is TRBJ1-5; D ambiguous. V was clipped by 4 bases and J by 2 bases, with 6 bases between them. The CDR3 spans 13 residues. CDR1 and CDR2 from the germline V gene are LNHDA and SQIVND (reference sequence). The CDR3 nucleotides read TGTGCCAGTAGTAGCCAGGGCAATCAGCCCCAGCATTTT. This sequence encodes CASSSQGNQPQHF. Combining the CDR3 with reference TRBV19 and TRBJ1-5 gives the whole variable domain DGGITQSPKYLFRKEGQNVTLSCEQNLNHDAMYWYRQDPGQGLRLIYYSQIVNDFQKGDIAEGYSVSREKKESFPLTVTSAQKNPTAFYLCASSSQGNQPQHFGDGTRLSIL.